Below, one T cell receptor beta chain is given with its context. Its antigen is unknown. Looked up from germline, CDR1 is MNHEY and CDR2 is SVGAGI. V gave up 8 bases and J gave up 3 bases, with 17 bases separating them. CDR3 size: 15 residues. The data are from a study of OX40 agonist ivuxolimab in advanced cancers. General study results and limits: In the 0.1 to 3.0 mg/kg range, CD4+ and CD8+ blood T cells had expanded clonally by week 6. Normalized T-cell clonal expansion was also low in some nonresponders.

Assay used: immunoSEQ multiplex PCR; TCRdb lists only in-frame clones, some missing. The sample gives 40,000 or so clones, approximately 90% of which show up once; roughly 0.55% is in the top ten. It was autoimmune disease history or systemic immunosuppression that excluded patients. The gene calls are TRBV6-5 and TRBJ1-3, with unresolved D. Sample: CD4+ or CD8+ T cells sorted from blood, taken in a trial of the OX40 agonist ivuxolimab. This TCR was sampled from an adult with an advanced solid tumor such as melanoma, head and neck, liver or kidney cancer. CDR3 amino acids: CASWALPLVGNTIYF. The CDR3 DNA sequence: TGTGCCAGCTGGGCCTTGCCCCTTGTTGGAAACACCATATATTTT.